These T cell receptor beta chains were read from a single sample in a study of a mutant IDH1 vaccine in newly diagnosed glioma. Repertoires were generated with immunoSEQ multiplex PCR, while TCRdb's copy carries only in-frame clones and drops some. Of tens of thousands of clones listed, about 74% are singletons. The antigens for these receptors are not known. The source was PBMCs, collected from a glioma patient whose treatment included an IDH1 peptide vaccine. All receptors derive from a man aged 45 to 65 with glioma. The CDR3 runs from the conserved cysteine through the conserved F or W. D genes are given only for firm matches. Where a row states a size, it is once, few, many or the class of an expanded clone; other rows omit it.

D	size	J	V	DNA	CDR3
.	.	TRBJ1-5	TRBV18	TGTGCCAGCTCACAGGGGACACCAAATCAGCCCCAGCATTTT	CASSQGTPNQPQHF
.	.	TRBJ1-5	TRBV4-2	TGTGCCAGCAGCCAGGGAGGACTGGCCGATCAGCCCCAGCATTTT	CASSQGGLADQPQHF
TRBD1	.	TRBJ2-2	TRBV30	TGTGCCTGGAGTGTAAGGGGCAGGGGGTCGGGCACCGGGGAGCTGTTTTTT	CAWSVRGRGSGTGELFF
.	.	TRBJ2-7	TRBV30	TGTGCCTGGAGAGGGGGGGGGTCCTACGAGCAGTACTTC	CAWRGGGSYEQYF
.	.	TRBJ2-2	TRBV6-5	TGTGCCAGCAGTTCACAGGGTTCCGGGGAGCTGTTTTTT	CASSSQGSGELFF
.	.	TRBJ1-2	TRBV6-1	TGTGCCAGCAGTGAACCAGGGGACTATGGCTACACCTTC	CASSEPGDYGYTF
.	.	TRBJ2-7	TRBV30	TGTGCCTGGAGTGGCAGCTACTACGAGCAGTACTTC	CAWSGSYYEQYF
.	few	TRBJ1-1	TRBV7-9	TGTGCCAGCAGCTTACCCAGGGGACCTATGAACACTGAAGCTTTCTTT	CASSLPRGPMNTEAFF
.	.	TRBJ1-1	TRBV14	TGTGCCAGCAGCCAAATAGGCAGGGGTGACACTGAAGCTTTCTTT	CASSQIGRGDTEAFF
.	.	TRBJ1-3	TRBV5-6	TGTGCCAGCAGCCCCCAAACCGGGACGGCTCCCTCTGGAAACACCATATATTTT	CASSPQTGTAPSGNTIYF
TRBD1	.	TRBJ1-4	TRBV6-4	TGTGCCAGCAGGGGGGACAGTGATGAAAAACTGTTTTTT	CASRGDSDEKLFF
.	.	TRBJ1-1	TRBV18	TGTGCCAGCTCACTCCAAGGCCCGAACACTGAAGCTTTCTTT	CASSLQGPNTEAFF
TRBD1	.	TRBJ1-6	TRBV19	TGTGCCAGTAGTCCCCGGACAGGGAATTCACCCCTCCACTTT	CASSPRTGNSPLHF
.	.	TRBJ2-1	TRBV30	TGTGCCTGGAGAGTTCTCCGGTGGGGGGCCCGGGGGGATGAGCAGTTCTTC	CAWRVLRWGARGDEQFF
TRBD1	few	TRBJ2-7	TRBV11-2	TGTGCCAGCAGCTTGGGGACAGGGGGCTACGAGCAGTACTTC	CASSLGTGGYEQYF
.	.	TRBJ2-3	TRBV5-1	TGCGCCAGCAGCTTTGAGCGCCGCACAGATACGCAGTATTTT	CASSFERRTDTQYF
.	.	TRBJ1-5	TRBV30	TGTGCCCTACAGGTCGGAATGCATCAGCCCCAGCATTTT	CALQVGMHQPQHF
.	.	TRBJ2-7	TRBV5-6	TGTGCCAGCAGCTTGGGTCCCCCAGAGACCTACGAGCAGTACTTC	CASSLGPPETYEQYF